This passage covers 15 T cell receptor beta chains from one sample sequenced in a study of T cell repertoires in cytomegalovirus infection. These receptors have no known antigen. TCRdb processed the reads anew with MiXCR; each CDR3 protein has one entry. The sample contains roughly 500,000 distinct CDR3 sequences, 30% to 35% of which appear only once. Specimen: cultured PBMCs, collected from culture after CMV antigen stimulation. The origin of the receptors is a human donor in good health (CMV status not recorded). Some clones in this sample may be carry-over from other donors' samples.

The sample holds a few counts of this clonotype. The chain uses TRBV11-2 and TRBJ2-7; D is ambiguous. V lost 4 bases to trimming and J lost 6 bases, with 13 bases between them. CDR1 is SGHAT, CDR2 FQNNGV, per germline. This CDR3 is 13 amino acids long. In DNA form, the CDR3 reads TGTGCCAGCAGCTCAACCGCTGCCTTCGAGCAGTACGTC. Translated, it gives CASSSTAAFEQYV.

The V gene is TRBV3-1, the J gene TRBJ2-5; D unclear. V shed 2 bases and J shed 5 bases, with 15 bases lying between them. From germline, CDR1 is LGHDT and CDR2 YNNKEL (reference sequence). The CDR3 contains 15 residues. DNA for the CDR3: TGTGCCAGCAGCCAAAACGGTCTAGGTCTGGAGACCCAGTACTTC. As protein: CASSQNGLGLETQYF.

This clonotype was recorded a few times. This chain links TRBV10-3 with TRBJ2-5; D unclear. V gave up 4 bases and J gave up 3 bases, with 9 bases separating them. The CDR3 totals 13 residues. Germline CDR1 ENHRY, CDR2 SYGVKD. The CDR3: CAISVNQKETQYF. In DNA, the CDR3 is TGTGCCATCAGTGTCAATCAAAAAGAGACCCAGTACTTC.

This rearrangement joins TRBV15 to TRBJ2-1, with D possibly TRBD2 on 6 matching bases. The germline V gene encodes CDR1 LNHNV and CDR2 YYDKDF (reference sequence). This CDR3 has 15 residues. V lost 5 bases and J lost 3, with 14 bases in between. The CDR3 sequence is CATSPRAGFYNEQFF. The CDR3 nucleotides read TGTGCCACCAGCCCCCGTGCGGGGTTCTACAATGAGCAGTTCTTC.

This chain joins TRBV6-1 and TRBJ2-2; D ambiguous. V lost 3 bases and J 2 bases, leaving 7 bases between the germline ends. Looked up from germline, CDR1 is MNHNS and CDR2 is SASEGT. This CDR3 contains 14 residues. The CDR3 sequence: CASSEVINTGELFF. The CDR3 nucleotides are TGTGCCAGCAGTGAGGTCATTAACACCGGGGAGCTGTTTTTT.

The sample holds one count of this clonotype. The chain recombines TRBV20-1 with TRBJ2-3, with D possibly being TRBD1 (5 bases). The CDR3 sequence is 11 residues long. The V gene's germline CDR1 is DFQATT and CDR2 SNEGSKA (reference sequence). Trimming removed 3 bases from V and 4 bases from J, with 5 bases in between. For the CDR3, the DNA is TGCAGTGCTAGGGGGCCAGATACGCAGTATTTT. Encoded protein: CSARGPDTQYF.

A few counts support this clonotype. The chain carries TRBV7-6 and TRBJ2-1; D is perhaps TRBD2 (6 bases). The CDR3 has 13 residues. The germline CDR1 and CDR2 sequences are SGHVS and FNYEAQ. V dropped 5 bases and J dropped 9 bases, with 14 bases sitting between them. This chain's CDR3 is CASSRTGTLEQFF. Written as DNA, the CDR3 is TGTGCCAGCAGCCGAACTGGGACTCTTGAGCAGTTCTTC.

The chain is built from TRBV10-2 and TRBJ1-1; no firm D call. The CDR3 sequence is 13 residues long. Trimming took 3 bases from V and 3 from J, leaving 8 bases between them. The germline CDR1 and CDR2 sequences are WSHSY and SAAADI. DNA for the CDR3: TGCGCCAGCAGTGACTTCCAGGACACTGAAGCTTTCTTT. Protein sequence: CASSDFQDTEAFF.

The V gene is TRBV2, the J gene TRBJ2-5, with a possible D match to TRBD2 (5 bases). The germline V gene has CDR1 SNHLY and CDR2 FYNNEI. This CDR3 has 13 residues. V dropped 7 bases and J dropped 5 bases, with 14 bases sitting between them. This CDR3 is CASIGRGSETQYF. The CDR3 DNA reads TGTGCCAGCATTGGTCGAGGGTCGGAGACCCAGTACTTC.

This clonotype appeared many times. The chain uses TRBV12-3 or TRBV12-4 and TRBJ1-5, with D possibly TRBD1 on 5 matching bases. This CDR3 region has 12 residues. V dropped 5 bases and J dropped 6 bases, with 8 bases sitting between them. The CDR3 DNA reads TGTGCCAGCAGTGGGGGGGGTCAGCCCCAGCATTTT. The encoded protein is CASSGGGQPQHF.

V and J are TRBV7-9 and TRBJ2-1; D gene unclear. V dropped 1 base and J dropped 1 base, with 8 bases sitting between them. The CDR3 is made up of 15 amino acids. CDR1 and CDR2 from the germline V gene are SEHNR and FQNEAQ (reference sequence). The CDR3 region has the DNA TGTGCCAGCAGCTTAGTAAGGATGTCCTACAATGAGCAGTTCTTC. Its protein product is CASSLVRMSYNEQFF.

The CDR3 DNA sequence: TGTGCCACCATGCTAGCGGGCGCAGATACGCAGTATTTT. Translation gives CATMLAGADTQYF. The chain is built from TRBV24-1 and TRBJ2-3; TRBD2 matches at 8 bases. Trimming took 8 bases from V and 4 from J; bases not matched to a gene: 4. The CDR3 sequence is 13 residues long. Germline CDR1 reads KGHDR; CDR2 reads SFDVKD.

This chain connects TRBV9 to TRBJ2-3; D unresolved. The CDR3 is 12 amino acids. The V and J ends lost 2 bases and 4 bases respectively, with 5 bases between them. The germline V gene encodes CDR1 SGDLS and CDR2 YYNGEE. CDR3 nucleotides: TGTGCCAGCAGCGTTGGGGCAGATACGCAGTATTTT. Protein sequence: CASSVGADTQYF.

The chain carries TRBV11-2 and TRBJ2-7; either TRBD1 or TRBD2 may fit D (5 bases each). Germline CDR1 and CDR2: SGHAT and FQNNGV. The V end lost 3 bases, the J end lost 3 bases, and 15 bases lay between the germline ends. This CDR3 has 15 amino acids. The CDR3 sequence is CASSFRRTGRYEQYF. DNA for the CDR3: TGTGCCAGCAGCTTCAGGCGGACGGGGCGCTACGAGCAGTACTTC.

The chain links TRBV18 to TRBJ1-5; TRBD1 agrees at 7 bases. The CDR3 length is 15 residues. Germline V lookup: CDR1 KGHSH, CDR2 LQKENI. V lost 6 bases, J lost 5 bases, and 10 bases stayed unmatched. Here the CDR3 DNA reads TGTGCCAGCTCCCCAGGGGGGAATAGAGATCAGCCCCAGCATTTT. This encodes CASSPGGNRDQPQHF.